This TCR beta chain derives from a study of CD8 T cells in ankylosing spondylitis. TCRdb ran MiXCR on the 5' RACE reads and lists one entry per CDR3 protein. The top ten clones hold over 12% of a sample with 160,000 or so distinct CDR3 sequences, around a tenth of them seen once. This clonotype was found many times. There are 13 residues in the CDR3. Trimming removed 3 bases from V and 3 bases from J; junction bases left unmatched: 4. The germline V gene has CDR1 DFQATT and CDR2 SNEGSKA (reference sequence). This sequence joins TRBV20-1 and TRBJ2-7; 8 bases line up with TRBD2. This receptor was taken from a female donor with ankylosing spondylitis or in good health (not recorded which). Sequenced sample: blood, either unsorted or a sorted T cell fraction (not recorded which). This CDR3 reads CSARLAGNYEQYF. CDR3 sequence (DNA): TGCAGTGCTAGGTTAGCGGGGAACTACGAGCAGTACTTC.